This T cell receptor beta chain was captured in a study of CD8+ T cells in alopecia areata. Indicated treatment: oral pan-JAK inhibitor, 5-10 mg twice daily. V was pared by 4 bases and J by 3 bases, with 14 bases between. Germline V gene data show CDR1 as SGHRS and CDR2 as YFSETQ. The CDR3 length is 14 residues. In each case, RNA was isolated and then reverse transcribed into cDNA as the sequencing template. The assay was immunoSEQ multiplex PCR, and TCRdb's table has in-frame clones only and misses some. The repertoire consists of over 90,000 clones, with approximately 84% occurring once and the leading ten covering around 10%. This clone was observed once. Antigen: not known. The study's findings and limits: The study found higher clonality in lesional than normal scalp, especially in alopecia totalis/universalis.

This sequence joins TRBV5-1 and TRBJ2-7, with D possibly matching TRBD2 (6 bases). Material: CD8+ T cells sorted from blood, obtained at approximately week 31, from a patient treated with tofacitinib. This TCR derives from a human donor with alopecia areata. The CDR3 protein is CASSPGDSRYEQYF. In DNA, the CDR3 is TGCGCCAGCAGCCCCGGGGACTCGCGCTACGAGCAGTACTTC.